The clone carrying this T cell receptor (beta chain) has a handful of counts. Its target is unknown. The entry originates in a study of cytomegalovirus exposure and HLA in healthy donors. Whole-study context: Unique TCR beta sequences numbering some 110 million came from around 180 million T cells in an earlier analysis. Whole-study results and caveats: Most CMV-associated TCR beta chains were later found to appear HLA-restricted. Later analysis suggested links between common viral pathogens and several top significant clusters.

With 0 bases clipped from V and 0 bases from J, the junction kept 12 bases outside the gene matches. The CDR3 loop spans 18 amino acids. Germline V gives CDR1 GTSNPN, CDR2 SVGIG (reference sequence). The PCR was carried out with 60 Vbeta primers and 13 Jbeta primers. Clones were sequenced by immunoSEQ multiplex PCR, and TCRdb holds only the in-frame ones, with some missing. The data hold around 120,000 clones, with 15% observed a single time. This clonotype was sampled from a woman aged 18-30 years in good health and CMV-seronegative. The chain uses TRBV30 and TRBJ2-5, with TRBD2 matching 8 bases. Sequenced material: PBMCs. The CDR3 spells CAWSVPLVGGGYQETQYF. The CDR3 DNA sequence: TGTGCCTGGAGTGTACCCCTTGTGGGCGGGGGGTACCAAGAGACCCAGTACTTC.